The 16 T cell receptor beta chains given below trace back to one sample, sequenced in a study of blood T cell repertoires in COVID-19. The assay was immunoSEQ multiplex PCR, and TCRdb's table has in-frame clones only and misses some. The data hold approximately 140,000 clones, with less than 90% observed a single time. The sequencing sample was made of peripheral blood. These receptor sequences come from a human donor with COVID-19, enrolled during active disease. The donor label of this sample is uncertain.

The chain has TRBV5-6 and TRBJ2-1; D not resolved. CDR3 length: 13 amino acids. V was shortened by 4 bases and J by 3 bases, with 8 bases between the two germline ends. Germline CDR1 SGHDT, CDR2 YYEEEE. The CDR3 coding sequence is TGTGCCAGCAGCATTGTCAGCTACAATGAGCAGTTCTTC. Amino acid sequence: CASSIVSYNEQFF.

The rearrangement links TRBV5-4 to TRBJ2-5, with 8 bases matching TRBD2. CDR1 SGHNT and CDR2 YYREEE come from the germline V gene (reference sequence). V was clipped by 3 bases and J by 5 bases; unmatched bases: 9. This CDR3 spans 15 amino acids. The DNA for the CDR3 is TGTGCCAGCAGCTATGGACTAGCTAGCTTGGAGACCCAGTACTTC. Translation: CASSYGLASLETQYF. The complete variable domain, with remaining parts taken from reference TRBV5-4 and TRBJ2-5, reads ETGVTQSPTHLIKTRGQQVTLRCSSQSGHNTVSWYQQALGQGPQFIFQYYREEENGRGNFPPRFSGLQFPNYSSELNVNALELDDSALYLCASSYGLASLETQYFGPGTRLLVL.

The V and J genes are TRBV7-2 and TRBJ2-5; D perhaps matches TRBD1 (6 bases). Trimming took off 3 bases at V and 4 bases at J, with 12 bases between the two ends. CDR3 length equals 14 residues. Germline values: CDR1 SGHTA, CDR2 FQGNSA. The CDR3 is CASSFQGNGETQYF. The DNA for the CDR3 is TGTGCCAGCAGCTTCCAGGGGAACGGAGAGACCCAGTACTTC.

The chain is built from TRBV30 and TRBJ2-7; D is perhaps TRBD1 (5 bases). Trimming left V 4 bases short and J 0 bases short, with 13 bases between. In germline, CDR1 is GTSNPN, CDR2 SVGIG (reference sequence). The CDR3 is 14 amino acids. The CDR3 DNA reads TGTGCCTGGACGACAGACCCGAGCTCCTACGAGCAGTACTTC. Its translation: CAWTTDPSSYEQYF.

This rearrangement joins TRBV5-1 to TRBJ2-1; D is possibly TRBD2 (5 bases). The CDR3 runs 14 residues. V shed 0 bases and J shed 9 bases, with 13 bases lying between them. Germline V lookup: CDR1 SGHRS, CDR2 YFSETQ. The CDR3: CASSLAALASEQFF. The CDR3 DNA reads TGCGCCAGCAGCTTGGCCGCGTTAGCGAGTGAGCAGTTCTTC.

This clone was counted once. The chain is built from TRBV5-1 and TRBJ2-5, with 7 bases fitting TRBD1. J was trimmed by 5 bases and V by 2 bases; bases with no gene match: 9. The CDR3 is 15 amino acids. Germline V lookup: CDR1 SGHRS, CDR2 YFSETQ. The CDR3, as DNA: TGCGCCAGCAGCTTTGGACAGGCCCGCGGGGAGACCCAGTACTTC. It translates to CASSFGQARGETQYF.

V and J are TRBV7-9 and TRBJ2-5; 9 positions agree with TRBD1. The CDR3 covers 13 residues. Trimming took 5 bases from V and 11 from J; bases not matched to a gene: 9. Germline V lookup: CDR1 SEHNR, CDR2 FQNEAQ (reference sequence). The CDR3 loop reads CASSPIQGARQYF. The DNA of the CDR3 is TGTGCCAGCAGCCCTATACAGGGGGCTCGTCAGTACTTC.

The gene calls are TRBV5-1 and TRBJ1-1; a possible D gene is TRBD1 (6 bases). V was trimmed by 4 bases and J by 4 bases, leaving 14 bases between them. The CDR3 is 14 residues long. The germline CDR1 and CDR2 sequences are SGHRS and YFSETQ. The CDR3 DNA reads TGCGCCAGCAGCAGACAGGTGAGCGGCACTGAAGCTTTCTTT. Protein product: CASSRQVSGTEAFF. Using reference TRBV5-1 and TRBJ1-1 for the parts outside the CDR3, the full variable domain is KAGVTQTPRYLIKTRGQQVTLSCSPISGHRSVSWYQQTPGQGLQFLFEYFSETQRNKGNFPGRFSGRQFSNSRSEMNVSTLELGDSALYLCASSRQVSGTEAFFGQGTRLTVV.

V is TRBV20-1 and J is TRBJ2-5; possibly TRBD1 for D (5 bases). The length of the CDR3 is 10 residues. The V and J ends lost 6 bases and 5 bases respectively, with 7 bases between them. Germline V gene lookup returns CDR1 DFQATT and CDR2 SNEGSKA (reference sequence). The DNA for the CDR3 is TGCAGTGCGCAGGGTGAGACCCAGTACTTC. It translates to CSAQGETQYF.

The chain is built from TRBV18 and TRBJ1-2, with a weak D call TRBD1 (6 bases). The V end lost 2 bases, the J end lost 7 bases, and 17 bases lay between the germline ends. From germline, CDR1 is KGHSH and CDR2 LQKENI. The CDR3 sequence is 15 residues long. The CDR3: CASSPRQGPWRGYTF. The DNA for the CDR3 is TGTGCCAGCTCACCAAGGCAGGGGCCCTGGCGTGGCTACACCTTC.

CDR3 amino acids: CASSQQGVPYGYTF. DNA of the CDR3: TGTGCCAGCAGTCAACAGGGGGTCCCCTATGGCTACACCTTC. The genes are TRBV13 and TRBJ1-2; TRBD1 matches 8 bases. V lost 6 bases and J lost 4; bases outside the gene matches: 7. The CDR3 is made up of 14 amino acids. In germline, CDR1 is PRHDT, CDR2 FYEKMQ (reference sequence).

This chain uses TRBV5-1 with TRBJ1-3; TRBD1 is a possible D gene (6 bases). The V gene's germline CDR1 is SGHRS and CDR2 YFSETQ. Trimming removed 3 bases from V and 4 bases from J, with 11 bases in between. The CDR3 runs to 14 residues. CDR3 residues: CASSSTDSGNTIYF. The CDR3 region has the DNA TGCGCCAGCAGCTCGACGGACAGCGGAAACACCATATATTTT. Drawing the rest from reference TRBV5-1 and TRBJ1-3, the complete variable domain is KAGVTQTPRYLIKTRGQQVTLSCSPISGHRSVSWYQQTPGQGLQFLFEYFSETQRNKGNFPGRFSGRQFSNSRSEMNVSTLELGDSALYLCASSSTDSGNTIYFGEGSWLTVV.

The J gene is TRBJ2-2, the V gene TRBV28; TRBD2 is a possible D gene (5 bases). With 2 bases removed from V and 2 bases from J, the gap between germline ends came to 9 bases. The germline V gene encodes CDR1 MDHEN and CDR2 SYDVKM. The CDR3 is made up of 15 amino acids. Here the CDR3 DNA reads TGTGCCAGCAGTTTAGAAGCGGACAACACCGGGGAGCTGTTTTTT. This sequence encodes CASSLEADNTGELFF.

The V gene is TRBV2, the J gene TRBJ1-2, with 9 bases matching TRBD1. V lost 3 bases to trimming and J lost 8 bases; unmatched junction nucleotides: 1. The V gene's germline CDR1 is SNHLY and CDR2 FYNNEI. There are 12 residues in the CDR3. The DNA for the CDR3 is TGTGCCAGCAGTGAGGACAGGGGAGGCTACACCTTC. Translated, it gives CASSEDRGGYTF.

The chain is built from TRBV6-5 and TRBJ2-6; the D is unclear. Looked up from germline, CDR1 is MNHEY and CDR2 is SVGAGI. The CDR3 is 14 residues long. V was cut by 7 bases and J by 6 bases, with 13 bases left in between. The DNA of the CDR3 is TGTGCCAGCACCACGAGTTTCCAGGCCAACGTCCTGACTTTC. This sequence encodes CASTTSFQANVLTF.

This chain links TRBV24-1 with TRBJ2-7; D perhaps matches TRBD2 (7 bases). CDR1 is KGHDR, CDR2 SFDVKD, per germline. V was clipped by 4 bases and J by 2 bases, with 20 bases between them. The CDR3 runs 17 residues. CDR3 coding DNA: TGTGCCACCAGTGAGCGACAGAGGGAGGGGGGGACCTACGAGCAGTACTTC. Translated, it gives CATSERQREGGTYEQYF.